This entry describes one TCR beta chain. Its matching antigen is unknown. This specimen belongs to a study of a mutant IDH1 vaccine in newly diagnosed glioma. CDR1 and CDR2 from the germline V gene are LNHDA and SQIVND (reference sequence). The CDR3 consists of 15 residues. Trimming cost V 10 bases and J 4 bases, with 22 bases left between them. Sequencing was performed with immunoSEQ multiplex PCR; in TCRdb, only in-frame clones are kept and a portion is missing. This table holds approximately 30,000 clones, more than 75% found once. The sample's time point: week 35, safety follow-up. Vaccine doses each comprised 300 ug of mutant IDH1 20-mer peptide, with topical imiquimod.

The clonotype comes from a man aged 50 to 60 with glioma. Sequenced material: PBMCs, taken from a glioma patient whose treatment included an IDH1 peptide vaccine. The chain carries TRBV19 and TRBJ1-1, with D perhaps TRBD1 (6 bases). CDR3 in amino acids: CATRGGTGRLTEAFF. In DNA form, the CDR3 reads TGTGCCACCCGGGGGGGCACAGGGAGACTCACTGAAGCTTTCTTT.